The T cell receptor (beta chain) described here comes from a study of cytomegalovirus exposure and HLA in healthy donors. Study-level points and caveats: Trimming of TCR beta V- and J-genes showed a link, identified in a later analysis, to a missense DCLRE1C variant. TCR beta V segments were, for the most part, productive about 90% or about 30% of the time in an earlier analysis.

The CDR3 is made up of 15 amino acids. The germline V gene encodes CDR1 MGHRA and CDR2 YSYEKL. After removal of 4 bases from V and 5 bases from J, the junction contained 7 bases not matched to a gene. Researchers ran the PCR with 60 Vbeta and 13 Jbeta primers. Sequencing used immunoSEQ multiplex PCR; TCRdb keeps in-frame clones, though not all of them. The sample's table shows 100,000 to 150,000 clones. Points on this clone: Its antigen is unknown.

The source of this sequence is a woman in her 40s in good health and CMV-seropositive. The sample comprised PBMCs. The rearrangement joins TRBV4-1 to TRBJ2-1, with TRBD1 matching 8 bases. The chain's CDR3 is CASSPVGQGDNEQFF. DNA of the CDR3: TGCGCCAGCAGCCCCGTCGGACAGGGAGACAATGAGCAGTTCTTC.